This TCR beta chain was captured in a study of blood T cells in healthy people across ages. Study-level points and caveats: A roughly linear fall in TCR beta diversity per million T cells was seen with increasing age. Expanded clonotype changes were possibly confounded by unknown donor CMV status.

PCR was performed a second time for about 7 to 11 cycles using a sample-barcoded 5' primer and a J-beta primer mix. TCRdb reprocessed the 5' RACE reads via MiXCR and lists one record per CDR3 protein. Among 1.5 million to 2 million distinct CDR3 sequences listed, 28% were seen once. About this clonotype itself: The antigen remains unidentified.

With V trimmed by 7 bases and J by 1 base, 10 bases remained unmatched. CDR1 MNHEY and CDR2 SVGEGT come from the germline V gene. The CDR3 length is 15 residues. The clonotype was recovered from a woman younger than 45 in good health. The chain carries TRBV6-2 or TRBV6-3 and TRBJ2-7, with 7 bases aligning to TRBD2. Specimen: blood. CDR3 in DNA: TGTGCCAGCACCCCTCCAGCGGGACGTTCCTACGAGCAGTACTTC. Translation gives CASTPPAGRSYEQYF.